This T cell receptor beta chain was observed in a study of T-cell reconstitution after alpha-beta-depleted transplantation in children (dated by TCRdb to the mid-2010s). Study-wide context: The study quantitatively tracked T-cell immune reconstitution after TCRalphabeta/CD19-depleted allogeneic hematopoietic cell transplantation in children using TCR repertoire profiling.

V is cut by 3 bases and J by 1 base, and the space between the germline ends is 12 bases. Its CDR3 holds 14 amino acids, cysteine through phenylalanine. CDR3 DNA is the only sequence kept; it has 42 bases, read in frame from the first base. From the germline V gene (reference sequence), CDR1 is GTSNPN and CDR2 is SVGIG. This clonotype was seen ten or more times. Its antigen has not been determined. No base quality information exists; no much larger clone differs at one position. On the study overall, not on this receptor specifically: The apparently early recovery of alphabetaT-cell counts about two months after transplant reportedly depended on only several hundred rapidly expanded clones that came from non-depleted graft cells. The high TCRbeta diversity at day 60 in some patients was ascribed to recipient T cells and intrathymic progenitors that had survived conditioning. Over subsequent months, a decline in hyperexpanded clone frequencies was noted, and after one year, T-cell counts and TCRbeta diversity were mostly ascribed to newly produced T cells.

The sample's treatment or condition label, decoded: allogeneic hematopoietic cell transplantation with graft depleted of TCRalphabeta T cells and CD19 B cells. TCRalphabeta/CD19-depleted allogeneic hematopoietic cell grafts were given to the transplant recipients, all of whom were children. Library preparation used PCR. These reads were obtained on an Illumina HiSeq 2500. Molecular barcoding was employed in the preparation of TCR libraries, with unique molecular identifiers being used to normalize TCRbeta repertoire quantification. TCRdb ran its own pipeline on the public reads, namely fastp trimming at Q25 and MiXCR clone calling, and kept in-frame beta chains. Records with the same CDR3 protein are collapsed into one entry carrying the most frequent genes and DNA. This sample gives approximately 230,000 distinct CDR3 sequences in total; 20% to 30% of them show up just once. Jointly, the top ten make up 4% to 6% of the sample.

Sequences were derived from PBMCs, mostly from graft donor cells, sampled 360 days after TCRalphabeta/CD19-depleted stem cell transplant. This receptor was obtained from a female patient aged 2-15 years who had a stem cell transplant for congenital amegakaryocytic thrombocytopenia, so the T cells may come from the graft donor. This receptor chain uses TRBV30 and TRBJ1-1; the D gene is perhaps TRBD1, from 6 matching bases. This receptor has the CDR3 CAWRWGHSNTEAFF. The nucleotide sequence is TGTGCCTGGAGGTGGGGACACTCGAACACTGAAGCTTTCTTT.